This T cell receptor (beta chain) was recorded in a study of T cell changes during pregnancy in multiple sclerosis (dated by TCRdb to about 2019). Turning to the overall study: Changes in the T cell repertoire over the course of pregnancy were examined in this study in women with multiple sclerosis.

CDR1 and CDR2, looked up from the germline V gene (reference sequence), are SEHNR and FQNEAQ. From the cysteine up to the phenylalanine, the CDR3 has a length of 13 residues. Solely the CDR3 DNA is kept, with 39 bases framed from the first base. Trimming takes 4 bases from V and 5 bases from J, and the germline ends sit 8 bases apart. This clone was seen only a few times. The clone's antigen remains unknown. Base-call qualities are not available, and no considerably larger clone is one nucleotide away. The receptor library was made with the immunoSEQ multiplex PCR assay. TCRdb provides this immuneACCESS table in a form limited to in-frame rearrangements. Some clones are lacking; in checked studies, under half of them reflect an unresolved V gene, and why the rest are absent is not known. Here the sample has around 64,000 clones; over 90% occur a single time. More than 2% of the sample lies in the top ten.

The chain links TRBV7-9 with TRBJ2-2; there is no confident call for the D gene. The sequencing here drew on CD8+ T cells from peripheral blood mononuclear cells, taken in the third trimester of pregnancy. The TCR sequence derives from a female donor with multiple sclerosis, enrolled in a pregnancy study. The base sequence is TGTGCCAGCAGCTCTTCCCTGACCGGGGAGCTGTTTTTT. This translates into CASSSSLTGELFF. Extended through the reference TRBV7-9 and TRBJ2-2 proteins, this CDR3 yields the full variable domain: DTGVSQNPRHKITKRGQNVTFRCDPISEHNRLYWYRQTLGQGPEFLTYFQNEAQLEKSRLLSDRFSAERPKGSFSTLEIQRTEQGDSAMYLCASSSSLTGELFFGEGSRLTVL.